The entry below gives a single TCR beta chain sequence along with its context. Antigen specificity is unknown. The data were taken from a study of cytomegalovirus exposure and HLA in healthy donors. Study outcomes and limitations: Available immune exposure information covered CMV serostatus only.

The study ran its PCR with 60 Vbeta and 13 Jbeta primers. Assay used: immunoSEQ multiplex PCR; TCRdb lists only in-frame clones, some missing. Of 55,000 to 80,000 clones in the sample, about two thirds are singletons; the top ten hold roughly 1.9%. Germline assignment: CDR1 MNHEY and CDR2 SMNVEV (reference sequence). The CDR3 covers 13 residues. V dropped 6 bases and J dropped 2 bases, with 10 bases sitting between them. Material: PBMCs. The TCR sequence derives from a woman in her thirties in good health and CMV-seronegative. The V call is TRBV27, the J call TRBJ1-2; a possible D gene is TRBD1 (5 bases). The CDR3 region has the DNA TGTGCCAGCAGATCGACAGTGAACTATGGCTACACCTTC. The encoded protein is CASRSTVNYGYTF.